This T cell receptor beta chain was identified during a study of beta chain features in type 1 diabetes. Study findings and constraints: When VDJ junctions were examined, type 1 diabetes patients showed fewer insertions and more deletions. Shorter TCRB CDR3s, moderately but significantly so, were found in Type 1 diabetes patients in all four CD4+ subsets. The similarity of naive, central memory and Treg TCRB repertoires appeared greater among patients than among healthy donors.

Averaging about 120 mL, one heparinised blood draw was given by each donor. Every bit of the isolated RNA underwent reverse transcription, so sequencing read expressed TCRB transcripts. Assay: immunoSEQ multiplex PCR; the TCRdb copy retains only in-frame clones and omits some. The repertoire has around 200,000 clones, 13% of them found once; the top ten carry about 0.58%. A few counts support this clone. No antigen is known for it. The CDR3 spans 14 residues. Germline V gene data show CDR1 as SGHVS and CDR2 as FQNEAQ. Trimming stripped 5 bases from V and 0 bases from J, with 10 bases between. This chain uses TRBV7-8 with TRBJ2-5; a weak D match, TRBD2 (5 bases). Material for sequencing was central memory CD4+ T cells from blood. This TCR came from a woman between 18 and 30 years old in good health. CDR3 in DNA: TGTGCCAGCAGCCAAGGACTGCACCAAGAGACCCAGTACTTC. Protein: CASSQGLHQETQYF.